This T cell receptor (beta chain) is drawn from a study of blood T cell repertoires in COVID-19. Study details: Nucleic acid was either cDNA or gDNA, and it came from T cells, B-cell-depleted T cells, or PBMCs.

The CDR3 runs 14 residues. The germline V gene has CDR1 SGHNT and CDR2 YYREEE (reference sequence). Germline trimming cut 4 bases from V and 3 bases from J; bases unmatched to any gene: 6. Profiling relied on immunoSEQ multiplex PCR, and the TCRdb table lists in-frame clones only, not all of them. The sample yields about 80,000 clones, around 86% seen once. The rearrangement uses TRBV5-4 and TRBJ1-1; 7 nucleotides align to TRBD1. Sample: peripheral blood. The receptor comes from a human donor in a cohort sampled during active COVID-19. The CDR3 loop reads CASSPTGAYTEAFF. CDR3 DNA sequence: TGTGCCAGCAGCCCTACAGGGGCGTACACTGAAGCTTTCTTT.